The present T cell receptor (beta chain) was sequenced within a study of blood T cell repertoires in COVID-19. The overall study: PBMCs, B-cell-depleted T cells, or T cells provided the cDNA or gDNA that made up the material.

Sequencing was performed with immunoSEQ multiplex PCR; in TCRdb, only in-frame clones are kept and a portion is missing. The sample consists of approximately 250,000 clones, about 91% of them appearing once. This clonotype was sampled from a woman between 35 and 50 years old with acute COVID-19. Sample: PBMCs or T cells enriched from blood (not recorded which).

The CDR3 region is CASSVSAGGSYNEQFF. The CDR3, as DNA: TGTGCCAGCAGCGTGTCAGCGGGAGGAAGCTACAATGAGCAGTTCTTC. The rearrangement links TRBV9 to TRBJ2-1; 9 positions match TRBD2. Germline V gives CDR1 SGDLS, CDR2 YYNGEE. The CDR3 length is 16 residues. The V and J ends lost 2 bases and 3 bases, in that order; junction bases with no gene match: 6.